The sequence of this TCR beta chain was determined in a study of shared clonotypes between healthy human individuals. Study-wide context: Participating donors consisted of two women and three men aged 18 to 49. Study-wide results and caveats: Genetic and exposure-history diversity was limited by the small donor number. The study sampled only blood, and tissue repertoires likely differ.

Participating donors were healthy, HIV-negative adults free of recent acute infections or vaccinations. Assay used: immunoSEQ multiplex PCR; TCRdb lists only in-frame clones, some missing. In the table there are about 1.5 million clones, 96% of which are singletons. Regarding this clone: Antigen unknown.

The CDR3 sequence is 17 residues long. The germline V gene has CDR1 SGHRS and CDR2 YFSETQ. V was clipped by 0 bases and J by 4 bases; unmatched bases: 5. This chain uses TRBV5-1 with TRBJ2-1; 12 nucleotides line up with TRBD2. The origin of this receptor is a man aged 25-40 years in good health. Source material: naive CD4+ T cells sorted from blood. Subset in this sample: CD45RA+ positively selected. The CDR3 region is CASSLVLAGGSYNEQFF. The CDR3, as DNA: TGCGCCAGCAGCTTGGTGCTAGCGGGAGGGTCATACAATGAGCAGTTCTTC.